A selection of T cell receptor beta chains follows, all from one sample in a study of cytomegalovirus exposure and HLA in healthy donors. Some clones are missing from TCRdb's copy, which holds only in-frame ones; the method was immunoSEQ multiplex PCR. Of about 180,000 clones listed, roughly 78% are singletons. Sequenced material: PBMCs. The receptors were gathered from a woman in her fifties or sixties in good health and CMV-seropositive. Each CDR3 is given with its conserved first and last residue. A D gene is named only where the DNA matches it firmly.

v_call d_call cdr3_aa
TRBV29-1 NA CSVSFRFVYEQFF
TRBV6-1 NA CASSAGRGETQYF
TRBV7-3 TRBD2 CASSVGTSSGANVLTF
TRBV7-2 NA CASRGVRGGVTEAFF
TRBV4-3 TRBD1 CASSQDPPGQGNTEAFF
TRBV7-9 NA CASSLQGSNYGYTF
TRBV15 TRBD2 CATSRGGTSGSYEQYF
TRBV27 NA CASSSPRRVNTGELFF
TRBV28 NA CASSLYGNTGELFF
TRBV5-1 NA CASSLGQSNYGYTF
TRBV5-6 NA CASSLPRRLRDEQYF
TRBV2 TRBD2 CASRSSGANSYEQYF
TRBV28 NA CASSSRTGPGANVLTF
TRBV7-3 TRBD1 CASSPSWGQTYEQYF
TRBV5-4 TRBD1 CASSPTGVSYEQYF
TRBV19 TRBD1 CASTPVQGADQPQHF
TRBV28 TRBD1 CASSLVSKQGGYGYTF
TRBV7-9 NA CSSSQDLAGGPGYTF
TRBV6-5 NA CASSYNFDYGYTF
TRBV6-6 TRBD1 CASRSTGVNYEQYF
TRBV21-1 NA CASSKQGGKLSYEQYF
TRBV4-3 NA CASSQGIPGQSIYGYTF
TRBV19 NA CASSSTPRGVRNEQFF
TRBV7-6 TRBD1 CASSSRSGGSHNEQFF
TRBV6-1 NA CASMGSTYEQYF
TRBV28 NA CASISTYRDYTF
TRBV9 TRBD1 CASTETGTGSNEQFF
TRBV10-3 NA CAISPGNSYEQYF
TRBV19 TRBD1 CASRGPGVDRAYEQYF
TRBV5-6 TRBD1 CASSLVQGEKLFF
TRBV6-6 TRBD1 CASSYHTGGDGYTF
TRBV11-2 NA CASSLSGPNYGYTF
TRBV28 NA CASRPGKVPGYTF